Following are 19 T cell receptor beta chains from one sample sequenced in a study of blood T cell repertoires in COVID-19. Measured with immunoSEQ multiplex PCR; TCRdb has only the in-frame clones, and not every one. Among about 380,000 clones listed, more than 70% were seen once. The sequenced sample consisted of PBMCs or T cells enriched from blood (not recorded which). These receptors were taken from a woman aged 18 to 35 who had recovered from COVID-19.

Concerning this clone itself: The sample contains more than one DNA sequence encoding this CDR3. V usage is TRBV30 and J usage is TRBJ2-5, with D tentatively TRBD2 (5 bases). This CDR3 spans 11 amino acids. The germline CDR1 and CDR2 sequences are GTSNPN and SVGIG (reference sequence). V lost 2 bases and J lost 5, with 6 bases in between. CDR3 nucleotides: TGTGCCTGGAGTCGGGGTGAGACCCAGTACTTC. This codes for CAWSRGETQYF.

V and J are TRBV19 and TRBJ1-2; TRBD1 is a possible D gene (5 bases). Between the trimmed V and J ends, which lost 4 bases and 5 bases, there was a span of 11 bases. Germline V gene sequence: CDR1 LNHDA, CDR2 SQIVND (reference sequence). The CDR3 spans 13 residues. The CDR3 DNA reads as TGTGCCAGTAGTACGGGGGATGGGTATGGCTACACCTTC. It yields the protein CASSTGDGYGYTF.

The V call is TRBV4-3, the J call TRBJ1-1; no firm D call. CDR3 size: 13 residues. The germline gives CDR1 LGHNA, CDR2 YSLEER. Trimming stripped 5 bases from V and 1 base from J, with 8 bases between. CDR3 sequence (DNA): TGCGCCAGCAGCGAGGCCTCGAACACTGAAGCTTTCTTT. It translates to CASSEASNTEAFF.

This chain joins TRBV7-2 and TRBJ2-2; 7 bases agree with TRBD1. The CDR3 has 16 residues. J was trimmed by 6 bases and V by 4 bases; bases with no gene match: 11. Germline-derived CDR1 and CDR2 are SGHTA and FQGNSA. The CDR3 is CASSSRAGGSAGELFF. CDR3 sequence (DNA): TGTGCCAGCAGCTCCCGGGCAGGGGGATCGGCCGGGGAGCTGTTTTTT.

The J gene is TRBJ2-3, the V gene TRBV7-3, with 10 nucleotides matching TRBD2. Germline CDR1 and CDR2: SGHTA and FQGTGA. This CDR3 comprises 17 residues. V dropped 3 bases and J dropped 6; count of bases not matched to a gene: 12. CDR3 DNA sequence: TGTGCCAGCAGCTTCCCCCCGGCTAGCGGGGGTGGGGATACGCAGTATTTT. Translated, it gives CASSFPPASGGGDTQYF. Full variable domain (rest looked up from reference TRBV7-3 and TRBJ2-3): GAGVSQTPSNKVTEKGKYVELRCDPISGHTALYWYRQSLGQGPEFLIYFQGTGAADDSGLPNDRFFAVRPEGSVSTLKIQRTERGDSAVYLCASSFPPASGGGDTQYFGPGTRLTVL.

The J gene is TRBJ1-2, the V gene TRBV6-5; no reliable D call. The CDR3 contains 15 residues. CDR1 and CDR2 (germline): MNHEY, SVGAGI. V was cut by 5 bases and J by 0 bases, with 13 bases left in between. The CDR3 here is CASSPPDYPNYGYTF. CDR3 sequence (DNA): TGTGCCAGCAGTCCCCCGGACTATCCTAACTATGGCTACACCTTC.

The chain uses TRBV11-2 and TRBJ1-6, with 9 bases aligning to TRBD1. Germline CDR1 reads SGHAT; CDR2 reads FQNNGV. The CDR3 consists of 14 residues. The J segment lost 7 bases and the V segment lost 5 bases, leaving 3 bases of the junction unmatched. The DNA for the CDR3 is TGTGCCAGCAGCGCGGGACAGGGCAATTCACCCCTCCACTTT. It yields the protein CASSAGQGNSPLHF.

This sequence joins TRBV27 and TRBJ1-1, with D uncertain. Germline V gene lookup returns CDR1 MNHEY and CDR2 SMNVEV (reference sequence). The CDR3 spans 15 residues. V dropped 4 bases and J dropped 1 base, with 13 bases sitting between them. As DNA, the CDR3 is TGTGCCAGCAGTTCACTATTGCAAGGGAACACTGAAGCTTTCTTT. It codes for CASSSLLQGNTEAFF.

V is TRBV5-1 and J is TRBJ1-2, with TRBD1 matching 8 bases. Germline V gives CDR1 SGHRS, CDR2 YFSETQ. CDR3 length: 15 amino acids. Trimming removed 0 bases from V and 8 bases from J; junction bases left unmatched: 9. CDR3: CASSLAGQDDGGYTF. The CDR3 DNA reads TGCGCCAGCAGCTTGGCGGGACAGGACGACGGCGGCTACACCTTC. Full variable domain (missing parts from reference TRBV5-1 and TRBJ1-2): KAGVTQTPRYLIKTRGQQVTLSCSPISGHRSVSWYQQTPGQGLQFLFEYFSETQRNKGNFPGRFSGRQFSNSRSEMNVSTLELGDSALYLCASSLAGQDDGGYTFGSGTRLTVV.

The CDR3 DNA is TGCGCCAGCAGCCCAGGGACTAGCGGAGATACGCAGTATTTT. It yields the protein CASSPGTSGDTQYF. The J gene is TRBJ2-3, the V gene TRBV5-1, with TRBD2 matching over 11 bases. From germline, CDR1 is SGHRS and CDR2 YFSETQ. V shed 4 bases and J 5 bases; nucleotides not matched to a gene: 3. CDR3 length: 14 residues.

Details on this clone: The junction does not match germline at one end; this may be a read error. This chain joins TRBV6-2 or TRBV6-3 and TRBJ2-4; 8 bases agree with TRBD2. Per the germline V gene, CDR1 is MNHEY and CDR2 is SVGEGT. The CDR3 length is 11 residues. This CDR3 reads CASSYKGLVFF. CDR3 bases: TGTGCCAGCAGTTACAAGGGACTAGTTTTTTTC.

The genes are TRBV6-5 and TRBJ1-1, with TRBD1 identical over 7 bases. The CDR3 has 13 residues. Germline CDR1 reads MNHEY; CDR2 reads SVGAGI. The V gene end was trimmed by 10 bases and the J gene end by 3 bases; junction bases not matched to a gene: 8. The chain's CDR3 is CATEDRADTEAFF. The CDR3, as DNA: TGTGCCACCGAAGACAGGGCGGACACTGAAGCTTTCTTT.

This chain uses TRBV10-2 with TRBJ1-3; the match to TRBD1 covers 8 bases. The CDR3 loop spans 14 amino acids. CDR1 WSHSY and CDR2 SAAADI come from the germline V gene. Trimming cost V 7 bases and J 4 bases; bases outside gene matches: 6. The CDR3 reads CASIDRGWGNTIYF. The CDR3 DNA reads as TGCGCCAGCATCGACAGGGGCTGGGGAAACACCATATATTTT.

The chain is built from TRBV11-2 and TRBJ1-2; no clear D. From germline, CDR1 is SGHAT and CDR2 FQNNGV. The CDR3 has 13 residues. Trimming left V 5 bases short and J 0 bases short, with 7 bases between. This CDR3 reads CASSRRANYGYTF. DNA for the CDR3: TGTGCCAGCAGCCGGAGAGCTAACTATGGCTACACCTTC.

The V gene is TRBV7-9, the J gene TRBJ2-5, with D perhaps matching TRBD2 (5 bases). The CDR3 sequence is 14 residues long. Germline CDR1 reads SEHNR; CDR2 reads FQNEAQ (reference sequence). V lost 0 bases and J 5 bases, leaving 10 bases between the germline ends. CDR3 DNA sequence: TGTGCCAGCAGCTTAGCGAATAGCGATGAGACCCAGTACTTC. Amino acids: CASSLANSDETQYF.

This chain's CDR3 is CASSPGGGFNEQFF. The CDR3 coding sequence is TGTGCCAGCAGTCCGGGAGGGGGCTTCAATGAGCAGTTCTTC. This chain joins TRBV27 and TRBJ2-1, with D possibly matching TRBD2 (8 bases). The ends were cut back, 5 bases at V and 6 bases at J, with 14 bases in the middle. The germline V gene encodes CDR1 MNHEY and CDR2 SMNVEV (reference sequence). The CDR3 covers 14 residues.

CDR3 DNA: TGTGCCAGCAGCCAAGGTGGGGCCCTCCTAGATGGCTACACCTTC. Its translation: CASSQGGALLDGYTF. The rearrangement uses TRBV3-1 (or the pseudogene TRBV3-2) and TRBJ1-2; D may be TRBD1 (5 bases). Trimming cost V 1 base and J 6 bases, with 15 bases left between them. The germline CDR1 and CDR2 sequences are LGHDT and YNNKEL (reference sequence). The CDR3 is 15 amino acids.

J is TRBJ1-3 and V is TRBV6-1; 7 bases line up with TRBD1. V lost 11 bases to trimming and J lost 1 base; unmatched junction nucleotides: 5. This CDR3 is built from 13 residues. The germline gives CDR1 MNHNS, CDR2 SASEGT. The chain's CDR3 is CAATGVSGNTIYF. The CDR3 region has the DNA TGTGCCGCCACAGGGGTTTCTGGAAACACCATATATTTT.

The chain couples TRBV6-1 to TRBJ2-7, with 11 bases lining up with TRBD2. With V trimmed by 2 bases and J by 4 bases, 1 base remained unmatched. The germline CDR1 and CDR2 sequences are MNHNS and SASEGT. The CDR3 loop spans 14 amino acids. CDR3 in DNA: TGTGCCAGCAGTGAAACTAGCGGGGGTTACGAGCAGTACTTC. Its protein product is CASSETSGGYEQYF.